The 28 T cell receptor beta chains listed next were all sequenced from one sample in a study of a mutant IDH1 vaccine in newly diagnosed glioma. Clones were read by immunoSEQ multiplex PCR, and TCRdb kept only the in-frame ones, dropping some. Among around 30,000 clones listed, 80% were seen once. The time point is: week 35, safety follow-up. All doses held 300 ug of mutant IDH1 20-mer peptide, with topical imiquimod. What these receptors recognize is not known. The source was PBMCs, collected from a glioma patient whose treatment included an IDH1 peptide vaccine. These receptor sequences come from a man between 40 and 49 years old with glioma. Some clones in this sample may be carry-over from other donors' samples.

This clone was detected only a few times. The chain combines TRBV5-6 with TRBJ2-2; TRBD2 aligns across 13 bases. The CDR3 loop spans 17 amino acids. V lost 3 bases and J lost 6; bases outside the gene matches: 8. The germline V gene has CDR1 SGHDT and CDR2 YYEEEE. In nucleotides, the CDR3 is TGTGCCAGCAGCTCCATGACTAGCGGGGGGTCTCCCGGGGAGCTGTTTTTT. Its protein product is CASSSMTSGGSPGELFF.

The chain links TRBV7-9 to TRBJ1-1, with a weak D call TRBD1 (6 bases). The V end was cut by 4 bases, the J end by 1 base, with 10 bases between. The CDR3 runs 14 residues. Germline CDR1 is SEHNR and CDR2 is FQNEAQ (reference sequence). The CDR3 sequence: CASSSWTENTEAFF. CDR3 DNA: TGTGCCAGCAGCTCGTGGACAGAGAACACTGAAGCTTTCTTT.

V gene TRBV9 combines with J gene TRBJ1-5; a weak D match, TRBD1 (5 bases). V was trimmed by 0 bases and J by 5 bases, leaving 15 bases between them. Germline values: CDR1 SGDLS, CDR2 YYNGEE. The CDR3 consists of 16 residues. The CDR3 is CASSVGGGGGDQPQHF. CDR3 bases: TGTGCCAGCAGCGTAGGAGGAGGTGGAGGGGATCAGCCCCAGCATTTT.

J is TRBJ1-5 and V is TRBV2; D call uncertain. The germline gives CDR1 SNHLY, CDR2 FYNNEI. Trimming stripped 5 bases from V and 2 bases from J, with 13 bases between. The CDR3 extends over 15 amino acids. CDR3 sequence (DNA): TGTGCCAGCAGTCGTAACTCGAATGGCAATCAGCCCCAGCATTTT. It is translated as CASSRNSNGNQPQHF.

V usage is TRBV5-1 and J usage is TRBJ1-4; tentatively, D is TRBD1 (5 bases). Germline V gene lookup returns CDR1 SGHRS and CDR2 YFSETQ. This CDR3 contains 16 residues. Trimming cost V 1 base and J 4 bases, with 14 bases left between them. The CDR3 coding sequence is TGCGCCAGCAGCTTGCAGGGTGGGGCAGTTAATGAAAAACTGTTTTTT. Translated: CASSLQGGAVNEKLFF.

This clone was detected only a few times. The J gene is TRBJ1-1, the V gene TRBV7-2; 8 nucleotides match TRBD1. The CDR3 runs 13 residues. Per the germline V gene, CDR1 is SGHTA and CDR2 is FQGNSA. J gave up 6 bases and V 2 bases, and 2 bases lay outside the gene matches. DNA of the CDR3: TGTGCCAGCAGCTTACAGGGGGCCGCTGAAGCTTTCTTT. This encodes CASSLQGAAEAFF.

This chain uses TRBV7-6 with TRBJ2-2, with 7 bases lining up with TRBD2. The J segment lost 3 bases and the V segment lost 3 bases, leaving 4 bases of the junction unmatched. The germline V gene encodes CDR1 SGHVS and CDR2 FNYEAQ. The CDR3 is 15 residues long. The CDR3 reads CASSLGGSDTGELFF. CDR3 DNA: TGTGCCAGCAGCTTGGGAGGGTCCGACACCGGGGAGCTGTTTTTT.

V and J are TRBV2 and TRBJ1-6; possible D gene TRBD1, 6 bases. This CDR3 comprises 17 residues. V was trimmed by 4 bases and J by 3 bases, leaving 16 bases between them. Germline loops: CDR1 SNHLY, CDR2 FYNNEI. CDR3 amino acids: CASSVIGQYFYNSPLHF. The CDR3 coding sequence is TGTGCCAGCAGTGTCATAGGACAGTATTTCTATAATTCACCCCTCCACTTT.

The chain has TRBV4-2 and TRBJ1-3; 9 nucleotides line up with TRBD1. Trimming at V came to 5 bases and at J to 0 bases, leaving 8 bases not matched to a gene. Germline-derived CDR1 and CDR2 are LGHNA and YNFKEQ. The CDR3 is 17 residues long. For the CDR3, the DNA is TGTGCCAGCAGCTACCGGACAGGGGTGCGCTCTGGAAACACCATATATTTT. This sequence encodes CASSYRTGVRSGNTIYF.

This clone was found a few times. The chain employs TRBV29-1 and TRBJ1-1, with D possibly being TRBD1 (5 bases). Trimming cost V 5 bases and J 1 base, with 11 bases left between them. CDR3 size: 13 residues. Looked up from germline, CDR1 is SQVTM and CDR2 is ANQGSEA. The CDR3: CSVQAGGNTEAFF. The CDR3 nucleotides are TGCAGCGTTCAGGCGGGGGGGAACACTGAAGCTTTCTTT. Complete variable domain (other parts from reference TRBV29-1 and TRBJ1-1): SAVISQKPSRDICQRGTSLTIQCQVDSQVTMMFWYRQQPGQSLTLIATANQGSEATYESGFVIDKFPISRPNLTFSTLTVSNMSPEDSSIYLCSVQAGGNTEAFFGQGTRLTVV.

This chain joins TRBV2 and TRBJ1-6; D is perhaps TRBD1 (5 bases). Germline CDR1 reads SNHLY; CDR2 reads FYNNEI. This CDR3 has 15 amino acids. The V gene lost 2 bases and the J gene lost 12 bases, with 17 bases spanning the gap. In nucleotides, the CDR3 is TGTGCCAGCAGTGAACGTCCACCCCCAAGGGGACCCCTCCACTTT. It translates to CASSERPPPRGPLHF.

This clone occurred a few times. The V gene is TRBV29-1, the J gene TRBJ1-1; TRBD1 matches at 9 bases. The CDR3 length is 13 residues. With V trimmed by 7 bases and J by 5 bases, 8 bases remained unmatched. The germline gives CDR1 SQVTM, CDR2 ANQGSEA. The CDR3 sequence is CSGMTGGGTEAFF. In DNA, the CDR3 is TGCAGCGGCATGACAGGGGGAGGAACTGAAGCTTTCTTT.

CDR3 residues: CASSLLGDEQYF. CDR3 nucleotides: TGTGCCAGCAGCCTCCTGGGGGACGAGCAGTACTTC. The gene calls are TRBV7-2 and TRBJ2-7, with D perhaps being TRBD1 or TRBD2 (5 bases each). CDR3 size: 12 residues. V gave up 5 bases and J gave up 5 bases, with 10 bases separating them. Germline CDR1 and CDR2: SGHTA and FQGNSA.

This clone was detected only once. The rearrangement uses TRBV6-6 and TRBJ2-7; 7 bases are a match to TRBD2. V shed 5 bases, J shed 0 bases, and the junction held 7 bases outside the gene matches. There are 15 residues in the CDR3. Per germline, CDR1 MNHNY and CDR2 SVGAGI (reference sequence). The CDR3 protein is CASSGYSGRSYEQYF. The CDR3 DNA follows: TGTGCCAGCAGTGGATATAGCGGGCGCTCCTACGAGCAGTACTTC.

The rearrangement joins TRBV14 to TRBJ1-1; D is possibly TRBD1 (6 bases). The length of the CDR3 is 12 residues. Deletions cut 6 bases from V and 8 bases from J, with 13 bases between. CDR1 SGHDN and CDR2 FVKESK come from the germline V gene. In DNA, the CDR3 is TGTGCCAGCAGTTCGACAGGCTTGGAAGCTTTCTTT. Its protein product is CASSSTGLEAFF.

CDR3 DNA: TGTGCCAGCTCACCGGACGGGGGCTATGGCTACACCTTC. This codes for CASSPDGGYGYTF. The V and J genes are TRBV18 and TRBJ1-2, with D perhaps TRBD1 (5 bases). Germline CDR1 is KGHSH and CDR2 is LQKENI. Trimming left V 3 bases short and J 4 bases short, with 9 bases between. The CDR3 loop spans 13 amino acids. The complete variable domain, with remaining parts taken from reference TRBV18 and TRBJ1-2, reads NAGVMQNPRHLVRRRGQEARLRCSPMKGHSHVYWYRQLPEEGLKFMVYLQKENIIDESGMPKERFSAEFPKEGPSILRIQQVVRGDSAAYFCASSPDGGYGYTFGSGTRLTVV.

CDR3 DNA: TGTGCCAGCAGTGAGGGAGGGGCTGGGGCCAACGTCCTGACTTTC. Translated, it gives CASSEGGAGANVLTF. The chain couples TRBV6-4 to TRBJ2-6; 7 nucleotides line up with TRBD2. V lost 3 bases and J lost 2; bases outside the gene matches: 1. CDR1 MRHNA and CDR2 SNTAGT come from the germline V gene. The CDR3 totals 15 residues.

V is TRBV11-2 and J is TRBJ2-1; D gene ambiguous. The CDR3 runs to 16 residues. Deletions cut 5 bases from V and 0 bases from J, with 14 bases between. CDR1 SGHAT and CDR2 FQNNGV come from the germline V gene. The CDR3 coding sequence is TGTGCCAGCAGCCTCCAGACCCTTAGCTCCTACAATGAGCAGTTCTTC. This translates into CASSLQTLSSYNEQFF.

The chain uses TRBV5-1 and TRBJ2-1; 8 bases align to TRBD2. Germline V gene lookup returns CDR1 SGHRS and CDR2 YFSETQ. V lost 4 bases to trimming and J lost 6 bases; unmatched junction nucleotides: 15. The CDR3 covers 17 residues. The CDR3 bases are TGCGCCAGCAGCCCCGGACTAGCAGATTCACGGATCAATGAGCAGTTCTTC. Amino acid sequence: CASSPGLADSRINEQFF.

The CDR3 DNA sequence: TGTGCCAGCAGCCCCCGGACAGGGCTGGGTGAAAAACTGTTTTTT. Amino acids: CASSPRTGLGEKLFF. J is TRBJ1-4 and V is TRBV9, with 8 positions matching TRBD1. Unmatched junction bases numbered 9, after V lost 4 bases and J lost 7 bases. The CDR3 is 15 residues long. Germline CDR1 SGDLS, CDR2 YYNGEE.

The CDR3 protein is CASSVVVMYGGYTF. The CDR3 nucleotides read TGTGCCAGCAGTGTGGTGGTCATGTACGGTGGCTACACCTTC. The V and J genes are TRBV6-1 and TRBJ1-2; D is uncertain. V was trimmed by 4 bases and J by 7 bases, leaving 16 bases between them. There are 14 residues in the CDR3. The germline gives CDR1 MNHNS, CDR2 SASEGT.

The genes are TRBV30 and TRBJ1-1; the D gene is possibly TRBD1 (6 bases). Germline V gene lookup returns CDR1 GTSNPN and CDR2 SVGIG (reference sequence). V was shortened by 0 bases and J by 5 bases, with 10 bases between the two germline ends. The CDR3 runs to 13 residues. DNA for the CDR3: TGTGCCTGGAGTGTAGGGGGGCGAACTGAAGCTTTCTTT. Translated, it gives CAWSVGGRTEAFF. Full variable domain (rest looked up from reference TRBV30 and TRBJ1-1): SQTIHQWPATLVQPVGSPLSLECTVEGTSNPNLYWYRQAAGRGLQLLFYSVGIGQISSEVPQNLSASRPQDRQFILSSKKLLLSDSGFYLCAWSVGGRTEAFFGQGTRLTVV.

In its sample, this clone ranks as medium-sized. The chain links TRBV6-5 to TRBJ1-6; TRBD1 matches 8 bases. The CDR3 is 14 residues long. The ends lost 4 bases at V and 7 bases at J; junction bases unmatched: 3. Germline CDR1 reads MNHEY; CDR2 reads SVGAGI. This CDR3 is CASSSRTGNSPLHF. The DNA for the CDR3 is TGTGCCAGCAGTTCCCGGACAGGGAATTCACCCCTCCACTTT.

V usage is TRBV11-2 and J usage is TRBJ1-5; no clear D gene. The ends were cut back, 2 bases at V and 5 bases at J, with 7 bases in the middle. Per the germline V gene, CDR1 is SGHAT and CDR2 is FQNNGV. The CDR3 runs 13 residues. The CDR3 coding sequence is TGTGCCAGCAGCTTACGAATTGATCAGCCCCAGCATTTT. Encoded protein: CASSLRIDQPQHF.

The table lists this clone with a few counts. The V call is TRBV29-1, the J call TRBJ1-2; TRBD1 agrees at 8 bases. Germline CDR1 reads SQVTM; CDR2 reads ANQGSEA. V lost 6 bases and J lost 2; bases outside the gene matches: 8. This CDR3 is 14 amino acids long. CDR3 in DNA: TGCAGCGTCCGAACCCAGGGGGCCAACTATGGCTACACCTTC. This sequence encodes CSVRTQGANYGYTF. The full variable domain, its missing parts supplied by reference TRBV29-1 and TRBJ1-2, is SAVISQKPSRDICQRGTSLTIQCQVDSQVTMMFWYRQQPGQSLTLIATANQGSEATYESGFVIDKFPISRPNLTFSTLTVSNMSPEDSSIYLCSVRTQGANYGYTFGSGTRLTVV.

The V gene is TRBV20-1, the J gene TRBJ1-4, with unresolved D. V lost 1 base and J 8 bases, leaving 5 bases between the germline ends. CDR1 is DFQATT and CDR2 is SNEGSKA in the germline V gene (reference sequence). The CDR3 spans 11 residues. CDR3 residues: CSARGVEKLFF. DNA of the CDR3: TGCAGTGCTAGAGGGGTAGAAAAACTGTTTTTT.

This clone was picked up a small number of times. The rearrangement uses TRBV9 and TRBJ1-1; the D is unclear. Trimming cost V 3 bases and J 5 bases, with 14 bases left between them. Per the germline V gene, CDR1 is SGDLS and CDR2 is YYNGEE. CDR3 size: 14 residues. CDR3 sequence: CASSAHFGGTEAFF. The CDR3 nucleotides are TGTGCCAGCAGCGCACATTTTGGTGGTACTGAAGCTTTCTTT.

This clone was counted a few times. The chain links TRBV4-1 to TRBJ1-1; the D gene is possibly TRBD1 (5 bases). V dropped 4 bases and J dropped 2 bases, with 11 bases sitting between them. Germline CDR1 is MGHRA and CDR2 is YSYEKL. The CDR3 sequence is 14 residues long. The CDR3 DNA sequence: TGCGCCAGCAGCCGGAAAAGGGGAAACACTGAAGCTTTCTTT. Translated: CASSRKRGNTEAFF.